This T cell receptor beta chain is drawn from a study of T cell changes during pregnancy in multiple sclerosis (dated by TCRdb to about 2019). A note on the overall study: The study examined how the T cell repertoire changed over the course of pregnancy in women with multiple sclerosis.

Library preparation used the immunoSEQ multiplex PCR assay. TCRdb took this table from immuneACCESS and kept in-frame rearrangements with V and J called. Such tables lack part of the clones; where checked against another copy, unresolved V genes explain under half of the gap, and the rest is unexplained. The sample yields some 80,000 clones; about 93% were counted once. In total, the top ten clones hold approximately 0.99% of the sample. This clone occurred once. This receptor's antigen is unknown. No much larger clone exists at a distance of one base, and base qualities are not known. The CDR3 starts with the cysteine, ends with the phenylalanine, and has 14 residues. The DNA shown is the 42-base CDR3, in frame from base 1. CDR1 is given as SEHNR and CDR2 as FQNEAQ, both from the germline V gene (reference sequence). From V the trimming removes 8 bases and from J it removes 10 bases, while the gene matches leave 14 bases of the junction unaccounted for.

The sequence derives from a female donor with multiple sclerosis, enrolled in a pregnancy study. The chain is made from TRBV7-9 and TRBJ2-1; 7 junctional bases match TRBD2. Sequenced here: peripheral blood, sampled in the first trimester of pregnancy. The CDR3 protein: CASGGEGGVKEQFF. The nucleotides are TGTGCCAGCGGGGGGGAAGGCGGTGTTAAGGAGCAGTTCTTC.